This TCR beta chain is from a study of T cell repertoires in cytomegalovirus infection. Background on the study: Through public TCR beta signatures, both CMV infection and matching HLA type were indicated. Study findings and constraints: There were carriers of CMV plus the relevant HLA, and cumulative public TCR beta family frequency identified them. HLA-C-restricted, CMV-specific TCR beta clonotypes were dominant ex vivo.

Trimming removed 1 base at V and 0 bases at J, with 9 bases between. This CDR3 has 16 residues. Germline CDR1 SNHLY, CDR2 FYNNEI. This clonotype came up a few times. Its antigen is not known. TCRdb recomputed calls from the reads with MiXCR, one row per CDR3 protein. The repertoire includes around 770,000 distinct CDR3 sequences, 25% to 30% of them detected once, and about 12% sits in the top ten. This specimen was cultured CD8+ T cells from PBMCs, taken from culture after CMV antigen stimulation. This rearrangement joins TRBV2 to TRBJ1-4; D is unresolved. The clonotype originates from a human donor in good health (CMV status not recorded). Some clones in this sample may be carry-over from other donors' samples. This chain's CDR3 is CASSEEVGATNEKLFF. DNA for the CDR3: TGTGCCAGCAGTGAAGAGGTTGGGGCAACTAATGAAAAACTGTTTTTT.